The 8 T cell receptor beta chains given below trace back to one sample, sequenced in a study of cytomegalovirus exposure and HLA in healthy donors. 13 Jbeta primers and 60 Vbeta primers were used for the PCR. Data came from immunoSEQ multiplex PCR; TCRdb stores just in-frame clones and leaves some out. The table has 190,000 or so clones, about 81% seen once. Specimen: PBMCs. These receptors came from a woman between 50 and 59 years old in good health and CMV-seropositive.

This chain links TRBV13 with TRBJ2-5; 12 nucleotides line up with TRBD1. The J call is uncertain, as TRBJ2-7 better fits the DNA end. The germline gives CDR1 PRHDT, CDR2 FYEKMQ (reference sequence). The CDR3 runs 15 residues. The CDR3 sequence is CASSPPGQGAYEQYF. DNA for the CDR3: TGTGCCAGCAGCCCACCGGGACAGGGGGCTTACGAGCAGTACTTC.

The chain is built from TRBV28 and TRBJ1-1; no definite D call. The CDR3 loop spans 11 amino acids. The germline gives CDR1 MDHEN, CDR2 SYDVKM. Trimming shortened V by 6 bases and J by 3 bases, and 5 bases separated the two germline ends. CDR3 nucleotides: TGTGCCAGCAGCTTTGACACTGAAGCTTTCTTT. Its protein is CASSFDTEAFF.

This chain joins TRBV11-2 and TRBJ2-7, with D possibly matching TRBD1 (6 bases). V lost 1 base and J 7 bases, leaving 17 bases between the germline ends. Per germline, CDR1 SGHAT and CDR2 FQNNGV. The CDR3 sequence is 15 residues long. The CDR3 coding sequence is TGTGCCAGCAGCTTAGTCAAGACAGGCTTCAGGGAGCAGTACTTC. Encoded protein: CASSLVKTGFREQYF. The complete variable domain, with remaining parts taken from reference TRBV11-2 and TRBJ2-7, reads EAGVAQSPRYKIIEKRQSVAFWCNPISGHATLYWYQQILGQGPKLLIQFQNNGVVDDSQLPKDRFSAERLKGVDSTLKIQPAKLEDSAVYLCASSLVKTGFREQYFGPGTRLTVT.

This clone appeared a few times. The junction and the germline gene differ at one end; a read error may be behind it. The chain links TRBV19 to TRBJ2-6; D perhaps matches TRBD1 (5 bases). Germline V gene data show CDR1 as LNHDA and CDR2 as SQIVND (reference sequence). CDR3 length: 14 residues. The CDR3 DNA reads as TGTGCCAGTAGTATATCGACTGGGGCCAACGGCCTGACTTTC. Translation: CASSISTGANGLTF.

This clone was seen a single time. This sequence joins TRBV10-3 and TRBJ2-2; 8 nucleotides match TRBD1. V shed 4 bases, J shed 1 base, and the junction held 2 bases outside the gene matches. Germline CDR1 reads ENHRY; CDR2 reads SYGVKD. The CDR3 contains 15 residues. The CDR3 nucleotides are TGTGCCATCAGTGTTGGGACAGGGAACACCGGGGAGCTGTTTTTT. Translating it yields CAISVGTGNTGELFF.

CDR3 amino acids: CASSLRRGESTDTQYF. CDR3 DNA: TGTGCCAGCTCACTCCGTCGCGGGGAAAGCACAGATACGCAGTATTTT. The rearrangement joins TRBV18 to TRBJ2-3; TRBD2 is a possible D gene (6 bases). The CDR3 has 16 residues. Germline CDR1 and CDR2: KGHSH and LQKENI. V was pared by 4 bases and J by 0 bases, with 14 bases between.

This clone was seen a handful of times. The CDR3 nucleotides read TGTGCCAGCAGTTCAACGGGACACCAAAGGGGCTACACCTTC. Its protein product is CASSSTGHQRGYTF. The V gene is TRBV6-1, the J gene TRBJ1-2; tentative D call: TRBD1 (6 bases). The CDR3 extends over 14 amino acids. V was trimmed by 5 bases and J by 8 bases, leaving 18 bases between them. CDR1 and CDR2 (germline): MNHNS, SASEGT.

This clone was detected only once. The V call is TRBV19, the J call TRBJ2-6; D is unclear. This CDR3 has 15 amino acids. Germline V gene lookup returns CDR1 LNHDA and CDR2 SQIVND (reference sequence). V was pared by 6 bases and J by 0 bases, with 9 bases between. The CDR3 DNA reads as TGTGCCAGTAGCCCCAAGAGCTCTGGGGCCAACGTCCTGACTTTC. Its protein is CASSPKSSGANVLTF.